The present entry profiles one T cell receptor beta chain with its context. The antigen this receptor binds is unknown. Per-nucleotide qualities are absent, and no much larger clonotype sits a single base away. The donors were healthy, HIV-negative adults who had no recently reported acute infections or vaccinations. Every donor was a Caucasian adult living in Nashville, Tennessee, USA. CD4+ T cells were enriched by magnetic negative selection, after which naive cells were positively selected on CD45RA and the negative fraction was taken as the memory subset. Blood was collected by leukapheresis, and PBMCs were isolated by Ficoll-Histopaque density gradient centrifugation and then cryopreserved in liquid nitrogen vapor phase. Analytical flow cytometry was used to check the purity and quantity of each magnetically sorted T cell population. From each sorted fraction, genomic DNA was isolated and quantified by UV absorbance on a Nanodrop 2000c.

This specimen comes from a study of shared clonotypes between healthy human individuals (dated by TCRdb to 2018 to 2020). Broadly, across the study: The cohort comprised a couple of women and three men aged 18 to 49 years. To estimate repertoire size and how much clonotypes are shared between individuals, the study performed deep sequencing of blood TCR repertoires from five healthy adults. To increase sequencing depth and limit assay-specific biases, TCR repertoire library preparation and sequencing were carried out by different laboratories using diverse techniques. Per donor, three plates each were used for CD4 naive and CD4 memory, two for CD8 naive, and one for CD8 memory. Per donor, leukapheresis produced somewhere between about 0.9 and 9.5 billion PBMCs.

Study-wide findings and limitations: The genetic and exposure-history diversity represented was limited by the small number of donors. Rarefaction of sorted-subset datasets indicated incomplete sequencing despite the large sequencing depth. Sharing across a handful of donors was observed for 4.5% to 6.5% of naive CD4, about 4% of naive CD8, around 2.5% of memory CD4, and about 0.38% of memory CD8 clonotypes. Naive subsets generally had larger estimated clonotype richness than memory subsets did. Clonotypes shared by all four sorted-subset donors showed higher generation probabilities than non-shared clonotypes. Sampling was restricted to blood, and TCR repertoires in tissues likely differ from the TCR repertoires found in blood. Based on pairwise subsampling, the degree of clonotype sharing among donors was expected to be affected by sequencing depth.

At the junction V is shortened by 4 bases and J by 7 bases, with 17 bases in between. CDR1 and CDR2 (SGHRS, YFSETQ) derive from the germline V gene. Measured from the cysteine to the phenylalanine, the CDR3 is 15 residues long. CDR3 DNA only is kept here, 45 bases in frame from base 1. TCR CDR3 regions were amplified from genomic DNA by multiplex PCR using the deep immunoSEQ assay. Genomic DNA extracted from each cell subset was distributed evenly over all wells of several immunoSEQ 96-well plates, and each plate served as one replicate. For sorted subsets, about 0.2 ug genomic DNA, equal to tens of thousands of T cell genomes, was loaded into each replicate PCR. Purified libraries were measured with a Qubit 3.0 fluorometer, size-checked on a Bioanalyzer 2100, and measured again with the KAPA Library Quantification kit. Every immunoSEQ 96-well plate was sequenced on a dedicated single-read 150-cycle Illumina NextSeq 550 flow cell. The published analysis was carried out like this. Because the immunoSEQ output included only junctional sequences and no quality scores, the filtering could not be the same as the filtering used for full-length reads. To assign V/J genes and CDR3, sequences were annotated against IMGT germline references using PyIR, a Python wrapper for IgBLAST v1.9. Any read was removed if the V/J assignment was weak (E-value above 1e-6), the CDR3 was missing, or the read contained stop codons, out-of-frame junctions, or ambiguous translated residues. V3J clonotypes were defined by identical inferred V gene, J gene, and CDR3 amino acid sequence. To compute the percentage overlap between repertoires, the number of shared unique clonotypes was divided by the size of the smaller repertoire. Three approaches were used to assess repertoire richness: RTK rarefaction, the Chao1 estimator, and Recon v2.1 estimates of unobserved clonotypes. OLGA was used to compute generation probabilities for all TCRbeta clonotypes that the gDNA method yielded from a few donors. Not all clones reach the TCRdb copy of this immuneACCESS table, which keeps in-frame sequences only. Checked studies attribute under half of the gap to unresolved V genes and leave the rest unexplained. From that table come the V and J calls and clone size; the DNA was used to work out D and trimming. This sample gives about 2.4 million clones in total; around nine tenths of them show up just once. The top ten constitute about 0.13% of the sample.

This receptor was identified in a man aged 18 to 30 in good health. The chain is assembled from TRBV5-1 and TRBJ1-4; TRBD1 is possibly the D segment (6 matching bases). Specimen: naive CD4+ T cells sorted from blood. The cell subset or site label here, explained by the study, means: CD45RA+ positively selected. CDR3 protein: CASSPGVGASEKLFF. Read as DNA, the sequence is TGCGCCAGCAGCCCTGGGGTGGGGGCTAGTGAAAAACTGTTTTTT.